The clone carrying this T cell receptor (beta chain) occurred once. Trimming cost V 5 bases and J 3 bases, with 21 bases left between them. The CDR3 runs to 17 residues. Germline V gives CDR1 LNHDA, CDR2 SQIVND (reference sequence). The data are from a study of T cell changes during pregnancy in multiple sclerosis. Libraries were prepared by immunoSEQ multiplex PCR; TCRdb keeps only in-frame clonotypes and omits some of them. Among about 97,000 clones listed, about nine tenths were seen once. This chain links TRBV19 with TRBJ2-3; D might be TRBD2 (8 bases). The sequenced sample was peripheral blood, obtained in the second trimester of pregnancy. This receptor was identified in a female donor in good health, enrolled as a control in a pregnancy study. The CDR3 bases are TGTGCCAGTAGTTCACGGGGGGGACAGCCGTTTACAGATACGCAGTATTTT. It yields the protein CASSSRGGQPFTDTQYF. The whole variable domain, filled in from reference TRBV19 and TRBJ2-3, reads DGGITQSPKYLFRKEGQNVTLSCEQNLNHDAMYWYRQDPGQGLRLIYYSQIVNDFQKGDIAEGYSVSREKKESFPLTVTSAQKNPTAFYLCASSSRGGQPFTDTQYFGPGTRLTVL.